This T cell receptor beta chain was recovered during a study of control samples from healthy donors and cancer patients (dated by TCRdb to the early 2020s). About this clone itself: Its recognized antigen is unknown. No clone much larger than this one lies a single base away; base qualities are absent.

Library preparation employed the immunoSEQ multiplex PCR assay. TCRdb took this table from immuneACCESS and kept in-frame rearrangements with V and J called. Such tables lack part of the clones; where checked against another copy, unresolved V genes explain under half of the gap, and the rest is unexplained. The table for this sample lists around 68,000 clones; 84% of them were counted only once. Together, the top ten hold roughly 16% of the sample. Taken from cysteine to phenylalanine, the CDR3 has 12 residues. Here the CDR3 DNA is all that survives: 36 bases in frame from base 1. As encoded in the germline V gene, CDR1 is KGHSH while CDR2 is LQKENI. V loses 1 base, J loses 10 bases, and the germline ends lie 8 bases apart.

This clonotype was sampled from a man between 50 and 59 years old in good health. Recombination connected TRBV18 to TRBJ2-1; the D gene lacks a confident call. The sequencing sample was made of blood. The CDR3 protein: CASSPLSQEQFF. The sequenced DNA: TGTGCCAGCTCACCACTTAGTCAAGAGCAGTTCTTC. Joined to the reference TRBV18 and TRBJ2-1 proteins, this CDR3 gives the full variable domain: NAGVMQNPRHLVRRRGQEARLRCSPMKGHSHVYWYRQLPEEGLKFMVYLQKENIIDESGMPKERFSAEFPKEGPSILRIQQVVRGDSAAYFCASSPLSQEQFFGPGTRLTVL.